Only a few counts were recorded for the clone carrying this T cell receptor beta chain. Its antigen remains unknown. The data are from a study of beta chain features in type 1 diabetes. Reverse transcription of all isolated RNA meant that expressed TCRB transcripts were sequenced. About 3.57 million reads per sample were averaged for naive, central memory and regulatory samples. Only in-frame clones appear in the TCRdb table, and some are missing; sequencing was by immunoSEQ multiplex PCR. This sample has roughly 380,000 clones; roughly 21% occur once, and the top ten carry approximately 0.046%. V was clipped by 3 bases and J by 2 bases, with 7 bases between them. Germline CDR1 and CDR2: LNHDA and SQIVND (reference sequence). This CDR3 contains 13 residues. Study-wide results and limits: Overrepresentation of cells with high TCR expression could result from cDNA sequencing.

Sequenced sample: naive CD4+ T cells from blood. The clonotype comes from a woman between 18 and 30 years old in good health. The chain uses TRBV19 and TRBJ1-2, with D uncertain. CDR3 amino acids: CASSMRVNYGYTF. The CDR3 DNA follows: TGTGCCAGTAGTATGAGAGTAAACTATGGCTACACCTTC.